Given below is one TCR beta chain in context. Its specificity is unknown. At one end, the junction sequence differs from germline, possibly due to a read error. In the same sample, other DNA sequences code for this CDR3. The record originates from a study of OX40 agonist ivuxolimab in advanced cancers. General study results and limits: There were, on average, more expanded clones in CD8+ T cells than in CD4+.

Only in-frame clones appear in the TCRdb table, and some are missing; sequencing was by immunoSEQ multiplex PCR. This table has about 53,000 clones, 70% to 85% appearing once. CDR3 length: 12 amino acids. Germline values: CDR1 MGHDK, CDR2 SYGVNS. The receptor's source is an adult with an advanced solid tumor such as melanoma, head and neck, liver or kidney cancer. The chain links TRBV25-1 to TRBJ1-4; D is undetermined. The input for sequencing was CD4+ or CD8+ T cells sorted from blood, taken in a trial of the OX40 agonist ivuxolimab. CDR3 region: CASSLGNEKLFF. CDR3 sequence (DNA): TGTGCCAGCAGTCTGGGTAATGAAAAACTATTTTTT.